This entry lists 19 T cell receptor beta chains sequenced from one sample in a study of T-cell memory formation after mild COVID-19. TCRdb re-analysed the 5' RACE reads in MiXCR, keeping a single row per CDR3 protein. Among around 200,000 distinct CDR3 sequences listed, around a sixth were seen once. Input material: PBMCs or a T cell subset sorted from them (not recorded which). These TCRs come from a man in his late teens or twenties who had mild COVID-19 (a few samples of this study predate the infection). Cell type and time point are not known.

This clonotype was counted a few times. The CDR3 DNA sequence: TGTGCCAGCAGTCCTGGGACCCTACCCGGGGAGCTGTTTTTT. Translated: CASSPGTLPGELFF. The chain uses TRBV28 and TRBJ2-2; possibly TRBD1 or TRBD2 for D (5 bases each). This CDR3 spans 14 amino acids. Germline-derived CDR1 and CDR2 are MDHEN and SYDVKM. Trimming shortened V by 5 bases and J by 6 bases, and 13 bases separated the two germline ends.

This clonotype was detected only a few times. This chain joins TRBV19 and TRBJ2-2; D may be TRBD1 or TRBD2 (6 bases each). CDR1 is LNHDA, CDR2 SQIVND, per germline (reference sequence). The CDR3 is 15 amino acids. The ends were cut back, 6 bases at V and 3 bases at J, with 14 bases in the middle. The CDR3 region has the DNA TGTGCCAGTAGGAGGGGGGAGATGGACACCGGGGAGCTGTTTTTT. This sequence encodes CASRRGEMDTGELFF.

This chain joins TRBV5-1 and TRBJ1-2, with D possibly TRBD1 on 6 matching bases. The CDR3 is 13 amino acids. The V end was cut by 4 bases, the J end by 5 bases, with 12 bases between. Germline-derived CDR1 and CDR2 are SGHRS and YFSETQ. The CDR3 sequence: CASSAGEGYGYTF. The CDR3 coding sequence is TGCGCCAGCAGCGCAGGGGAGGGGTATGGCTACACCTTC.

This clonotype was detected only once. The CDR3 loop is CASSQILYSPLHF. The CDR3 DNA sequence: TGCGCCAGCAGCCAGATACTTTATTCACCCCTCCACTTT. The rearrangement uses TRBV4-1 and TRBJ1-6; unclear D gene. The germline V gene encodes CDR1 MGHRA and CDR2 YSYEKL. The CDR3 is 13 residues long. V lost 3 bases and J 8 bases, leaving 8 bases between the germline ends.

This clonotype was counted a few times. This chain joins TRBV10-1 and TRBJ2-7; maybe TRBD1 (6 bases). V shed 4 bases and J shed 5 bases, with 9 bases lying between them. The CDR3 has 12 residues. Germline CDR1 is WNHNN and CDR2 is SYGVQD (reference sequence). CDR3 sequence: CASSATGHEQYF. In nucleotides, the CDR3 is TGCGCCAGCAGTGCAACAGGGCACGAGCAGTACTTC.

J is TRBJ1-2 and V is TRBV14, with D hard to call. Per germline, CDR1 SGHDN and CDR2 FVKESK. The CDR3 sequence is 12 residues long. The V gene lost 0 bases and the J gene lost 8 bases, with 7 bases spanning the gap. The CDR3: CASSQDFTGYTF. CDR3 coding DNA: TGTGCCAGCAGCCAAGATTTCACCGGCTACACCTTC.

This chain connects TRBV6-6 to TRBJ2-5; D possibly matches TRBD1 or TRBD2 (5 bases each). The CDR3 totals 14 residues. Germline values: CDR1 MNHNY, CDR2 SVGAGI (reference sequence). Trimming pared 6 bases from V and 7 bases from J, leaving 18 bases between. CDR3 residues: CASSVGHTRGTQYF. The DNA of the CDR3 is TGTGCCAGCAGCGTCGGACATACCCGGGGGACCCAGTACTTC.

A few counts support this clonotype. The chain has TRBV4-2 and TRBJ2-7, with D perhaps matching TRBD1 (5 bases). The CDR3 spans 17 residues. Germline loops: CDR1 LGHNA, CDR2 YNFKEQ. V dropped 4 bases and J dropped 2 bases, with 21 bases sitting between them. The CDR3 DNA reads as TGTGCCAGCAGCCTCACCCGCTATGGGCAGGGCCCCTACGAGCAGTACGTC. Translated: CASSLTRYGQGPYEQYV.

The chain couples TRBV5-6 to TRBJ2-7; D perhaps matches TRBD2 (5 bases). Germline lookup yields CDR1 SGHDT and CDR2 YYEEEE. Between the trimmed V and J ends, which lost 4 bases and 7 bases, there was a span of 12 bases. This CDR3 contains 12 residues. CDR3 residues: CASSVRTGEQYV. CDR3 nucleotide sequence: TGTGCCAGCAGCGTCCGGACTGGGGAGCAGTACGTC.

The gene calls are TRBV6-2 or TRBV6-3 and TRBJ1-5; 7 bases are a match to TRBD1. The germline V gene has CDR1 MNHEY and CDR2 SVGEGT. This CDR3 has 15 amino acids. Germline trimming cut 9 bases from V and 6 bases from J; bases unmatched to any gene: 14. The CDR3 nucleotides read TGTGCCAGTAAGACCTCGGGCACAGGGGTTCAGCCCCAGCATTTT. It specifies CASKTSGTGVQPQHF.

Only a few counts were recorded for this clonotype. The chain links TRBV7-6 to TRBJ2-1; TRBD2 is a possible D gene (5 bases). The CDR3 runs 14 residues. Between the trimmed V and J ends, which lost 5 bases and 9 bases, there was a span of 17 bases. Germline V gene data show CDR1 as SGHVS and CDR2 as FNYEAQ. The CDR3: CASSQPELVFEQFF. CDR3 nucleotides: TGTGCCAGCAGCCAGCCAGAACTAGTGTTTGAGCAGTTCTTC.

The chain has TRBV18 and TRBJ2-3; no clear D. The CDR3 contains 12 residues. Looked up from germline, CDR1 is KGHSH and CDR2 is LQKENI. The V gene lost 6 bases and the J gene lost 6 bases, with 10 bases spanning the gap. DNA of the CDR3: TGTGCCAGCTCGCCCGTTGGGGATACGCAGTATTTT. This translates into CASSPVGDTQYF.

This chain links TRBV7-2 with TRBJ2-3; D is possibly TRBD1 (5 bases). V was pared by 5 bases and J by 2 bases, with 11 bases between. The CDR3 contains 14 residues. CDR1 and CDR2 from the germline V gene are SGHTA and FQGNSA. CDR3 nucleotide sequence: TGTGCCAGCAGCGCCCGACAGCCCACAGATACGCAGTATTTT. This codes for CASSARQPTDTQYF.

The V call is TRBV11-1, the J call TRBJ2-7, with 10 bases fitting TRBD2. Germline CDR1 is SGHAT and CDR2 is FQDESV (reference sequence). This CDR3 contains 16 residues. J lost 2 bases, V lost 1 base, and 5 bases had no gene match. The CDR3 protein is CASSLELAGVTYEQYF. The DNA for the CDR3 is TGTGCCAGCAGCTTAGAGCTAGCGGGGGTCACCTACGAGCAGTACTTC. Together with reference TRBV11-1 and TRBJ2-7, the CDR3 gives the full variable domain: EAEVAQSPRYKITEKSQAVAFWCDPISGHATLYWYRQILGQGPELLVQFQDESVVDDSQLPKDRFSAERLKGVDSTLKIQPAELGDSAMYLCASSLELAGVTYEQYFGPGTRLTVT.

This clonotype was seen a handful of times. J is TRBJ1-1 and V is TRBV4-3; a possible D gene is TRBD1 (5 bases). V lost 4 bases to trimming and J lost 3 bases, with 12 bases between them. The germline V gene encodes CDR1 LGHNA and CDR2 YSLEER. This CDR3 has 14 amino acids. CDR3 region: CASSRGVRDTEAFF. The CDR3 nucleotides are TGCGCCAGCAGCCGAGGGGTACGTGACACTGAAGCTTTCTTT.

The chain has TRBV4-2 and TRBJ1-5; no definite D call. The CDR3 has 17 amino acids. Germline V gene data show CDR1 as LGHNA and CDR2 as YNFKEQ. Deletions cut 0 bases from V and 7 bases from J, with 19 bases between. The CDR3 here is CASSQDRLSGGGQPQHF. CDR3 sequence (DNA): TGTGCCAGCAGCCAAGATCGCCTTTCAGGAGGAGGACAGCCCCAGCATTTT.

This clonotype occurred many times. The V and J genes are TRBV5-1 and TRBJ2-2, with 10 bases lining up with TRBD2. The CDR3 contains 17 residues. CDR1 and CDR2 (germline): SGHRS, YFSETQ. With 0 bases clipped from V and 4 bases from J, the junction kept 6 bases outside the gene matches. DNA for the CDR3: TGCGCCAGCAGCTTGGCCAGCGGGGGGGCCGTCACCGGGGAGCTGTTTTTT. Its translation: CASSLASGGAVTGELFF.

The chain employs TRBV24-1 and TRBJ2-5, with 10 bases that match TRBD1. From germline, CDR1 is KGHDR and CDR2 SFDVKD. The CDR3 length is 17 residues. With 5 bases clipped from V and 4 bases from J, the junction kept 12 bases outside the gene matches. CDR3 protein: CATSATLDRGQGETQYF. CDR3 in DNA: TGTGCCACCAGTGCCACACTCGACAGGGGGCAGGGAGAGACCCAGTACTTC.

This clonotype was recorded many times. The chain employs TRBV18 and TRBJ2-1, with D unresolved. V dropped 1 base and J dropped 0 bases, with 4 bases sitting between them. The CDR3 has 14 amino acids. Germline assignment: CDR1 KGHSH and CDR2 LQKENI. The CDR3 bases are TGTGCCAGCTCACCACAGGCCTCCTACAATGAGCAGTTCTTC. Its protein product is CASSPQASYNEQFF.